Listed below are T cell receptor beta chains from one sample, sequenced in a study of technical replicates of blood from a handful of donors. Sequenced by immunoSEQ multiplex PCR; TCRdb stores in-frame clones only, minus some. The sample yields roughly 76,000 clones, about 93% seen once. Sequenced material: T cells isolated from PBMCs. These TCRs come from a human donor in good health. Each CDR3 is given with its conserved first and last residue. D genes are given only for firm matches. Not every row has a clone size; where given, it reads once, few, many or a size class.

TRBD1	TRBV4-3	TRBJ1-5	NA	CASSQWTGNNQPQHF	TGCGCCAGCAGCCAATGGACAGGGAATAATCAGCCCCAGCATTTT
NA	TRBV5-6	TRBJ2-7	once	CASSQETDLLEQYF	TGTGCCAGCAGCCAGGAGACAGACCTTCTAGAGCAGTACTTC
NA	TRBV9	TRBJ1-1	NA	CASSVAPDSDSEAFF	TGTGCCAGCAGCGTAGCCCCAGACAGTGACTCTGAAGCTTTCTTT
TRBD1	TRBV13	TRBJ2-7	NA	CASSLTGNEQYF	TGTGCCAGCAGCCTGACAGGGAACGAGCAGTACTTC
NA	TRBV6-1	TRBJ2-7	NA	CASRAGSYEQYF	TGTGCCAGCAGAGCAGGCTCCTACGAGCAGTACTTC
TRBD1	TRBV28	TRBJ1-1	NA	CASSILDRMNTEAFF	TGTGCCAGCAGCATTCTGGACAGGATGAACACTGAAGCTTTCTTT
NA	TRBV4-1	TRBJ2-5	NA	CASSLTLGGASLETQYF	TGCGCCAGCAGCCTGACTCTTGGGGGGGCCTCACTGGAGACCCAGTACTTC
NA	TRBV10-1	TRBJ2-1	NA	CASSPLTQGSEQFF	TGCGCCAGCAGTCCTTTAACACAGGGAAGTGAGCAGTTCTTC
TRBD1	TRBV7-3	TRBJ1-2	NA	CASSLTVPGQGSRYTF	TGTGCCAGCAGCTTAACGGTCCCGGGACAGGGCAGTAGGTACACCTTC
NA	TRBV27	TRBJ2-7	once	CASSLWDRLGYEQYF	TGTGCCAGCAGTTTATGGGACAGACTAGGCTACGAGCAGTACTTC
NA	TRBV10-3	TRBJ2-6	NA	CAINPSSGANVLTF	TGTGCCATCAATCCTTCCTCTGGGGCCAACGTCCTGACTTTC
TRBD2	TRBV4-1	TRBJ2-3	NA	CASSTRTSGPVGDTQYF	TGCGCCAGCAGCACCCGGACTAGCGGGCCCGTTGGAGATACGCAGTATTTT
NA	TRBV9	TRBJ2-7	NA	CASSGRAYEQYF	TGTGCCAGCAGCGGTAGAGCTTACGAGCAGTACTTC
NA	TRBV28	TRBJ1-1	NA	CASSLAANAEAFF	TGTGCCAGCAGTTTAGCCGCGAACGCTGAAGCTTTCTTT
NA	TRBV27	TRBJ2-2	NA	CASSFGGYTGELFF	TGTGCCAGCAGTTTCGGGGGTTACACCGGGGAGCTGTTTTTT
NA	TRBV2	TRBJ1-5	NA	CASTDRFSQPQHF	TGTGCCAGCACAGACAGGTTTTCTCAGCCCCAGCATTTT
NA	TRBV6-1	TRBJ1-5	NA	CASVSVSNQPQHF	TGTGCCAGCGTTTCAGTTAGCAATCAGCCCCAGCATTTT
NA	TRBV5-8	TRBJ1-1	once	CASSPDRLMNTEAFF	TGTGCCAGCAGCCCCGACAGGCTAATGAACACTGAAGCTTTCTTT
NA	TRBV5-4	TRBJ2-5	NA	CASSLGHYQETQYF	TGTGCCAGCAGTTTAGGACACTACCAAGAGACCCAGTACTTC
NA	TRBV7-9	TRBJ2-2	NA	CASSTTGPTGELFF	TGTGCCAGCAGCACCACAGGGCCCACCGGGGAGCTGTTTTTT